This T cell receptor beta chain was recorded in a study of cytomegalovirus exposure and HLA in healthy donors. Overall study results and limits: A cluster of highly shared sequence variants was likely a sequencing artifact. TCR sequences were mostly rare, though some public TCRs occurred in many donors.

The study ran its PCR with 60 Vbeta and 13 Jbeta primers. In the source study's methods: An analysis that came later counted some 80 million unique TCR beta chains, approximately 10 million shared. Measured with immunoSEQ multiplex PCR; TCRdb has only the in-frame clones, and not every one. That table gives V, J and clone size, and the DNA gave D and trimming. In the table there are 65,000 to 90,000 clones, 72% of which are singletons. A note on this clone: Antigen: not known.

CDR3 length equals 15 residues. Between the trimmed V and J ends, which lost 3 bases and 3 bases, there was a span of 12 bases. Germline V gene lookup returns CDR1 MNHNS and CDR2 SASEGT. The TCR comes from a woman in her thirties or forties in good health and CMV-seropositive. This chain joins TRBV6-1 and TRBJ1-3; D not certain. Sequencing was done on a sample of PBMCs. The CDR3 bases are TGTGCCAGCAGTGAGGTCGGGATCCATGGAAACACCATATATTTT. It specifies CASSEVGIHGNTIYF.